This T cell receptor beta chain derives from a study of CD8+CD57+ T cells in acquired aplastic anemia. Only a few counts were recorded for this clonotype. At one end, the junction sequence differs from germline, possibly due to a read error. Previously, flow cytometry had revealed CD8+CD57+ cell expansion in the patients chosen for sequencing. Profiling of TCR beta VDJ combinations and CDR3 sequences used genomic DNA as template. Using its own MiXCR run on the reads, TCRdb lists one record per CDR3 protein. Found here are hundreds of thousands of distinct CDR3 sequences, 25% to 40% of them singletons; the top ten hold approximately 0.82%. Germline V lookup: CDR1 LGHNA, CDR2 YSLEER. CDR3 size: 16 residues.

Sample: sorted CD4+, CD8+, or CD8+CD57+ T cells (not recorded which) from PBMCs. The chain uses TRBV4-3 and TRBJ1-2, with D possibly matching TRBD1 (5 bases). The origin of this receptor is a human donor with aplastic anemia. CDR3 sequence reads: CASGQERARQTYGYTF. The CDR3 DNA is TGCGCCAGCGGCCAAGAGAGGGCCCGACAGACCTATGGCTACACCTTC.